These 8 T cell receptor beta chains came from one sample sequenced in a study of CD8+ T cells in alopecia areata (dated by TCRdb to between 2018 and 2020). Library construction relied on the immunoSEQ multiplex PCR assay. RNA was extracted from all samples and reverse transcribed into cDNA, which served as template for TCR sequencing. TCRdb's version of the immuneACCESS table is confined to in-frame rearrangements and falls short of the full clone set. An unresolved V gene accounts for under half of the shortfall where checked; the remainder is of unknown origin. The sample table lists approximately 150,000 clones, around 47% of them with a count of one. Over 5.5% of the sample goes to the ten largest clones. The material sequenced was CD4+ T cells sorted from blood. Receptors originate from a human donor with alopecia areata.

V usage is TRBV10-2 and J usage is TRBJ2-7; 10 bases align to TRBD2. Germline V gives CDR1 WSHSY, CDR2 SAAADI. The CDR3 consists of 13 residues. The V gene end was trimmed by 8 bases and the J gene end by 6 bases; junction bases not matched to a gene: 7. The CDR3 is CASYEREGREQYF. The CDR3 DNA follows: TGCGCCAGCTATGAGCGGGAGGGCCGCGAGCAGTACTTC.

The DNA for the CDR3 is TGCAGAGCCTCCGGGACTTCCTCAAGCCATGAGCAGTTCTTC. Protein product: CRASGTSSSHEQFF. V and J are TRBV29-1 and TRBJ2-1, with D perhaps TRBD2 (6 bases). The CDR3 sequence is 14 residues long. The germline CDR1 and CDR2 sequences are SQVTM and ANQGSEA.

The chain links TRBV29-1 to TRBJ2-7; D is ambiguous. Trimming cost V 6 bases and J 2 bases, with 14 bases left between them. Germline CDR1 and CDR2: SQVTM and ANQGSEA. CDR3 size: 13 residues. CDR3 sequence: CSVRPDRTYEQYF. The CDR3 DNA follows: TGCAGCGTCAGACCGGACCGAACCTACGAGCAGTACTTC.

The CDR3 nucleotides read TGCGCCAGCAGCTTGGACAGGGCGGACTATGGCTACACCTTC. It codes for CASSLDRADYGYTF. This sequence joins TRBV5-1 and TRBJ1-2; TRBD1 might be the D (6 bases). The CDR3 spans 14 residues. CDR1 SGHRS and CDR2 YFSETQ come from the germline V gene. V lost 0 bases and J 3 bases, leaving 9 bases between the germline ends.

The chain links TRBV5-1 to TRBJ2-7; 12 bases line up with TRBD2. Germline trimming cut 4 bases from V and 3 bases from J; bases unmatched to any gene: 2. Per the germline V gene, CDR1 is SGHRS and CDR2 is YFSETQ. This CDR3 contains 14 residues. The CDR3 loop is CASSLTSGGYEQYF. CDR3 DNA: TGCGCCAGCAGCCTGACTAGCGGGGGCTACGAGCAGTACTTC.

There are a few counts of this clone. The sample holds other DNA sequences that translate to the same CDR3. The chain uses TRBV29-1 and TRBJ2-7, with D possibly being TRBD1 or TRBD2 (5 bases each). From germline, CDR1 is SQVTM and CDR2 ANQGSEA. V lost 6 bases to trimming and J lost 2 bases, with 8 bases between them. The CDR3 runs to 11 residues. CDR3 nucleotides: TGCAGCGTGGGGGTAACCTACGAGCAGTACTTC. Protein: CSVGVTYEQYF.

The V and J genes are TRBV10-2 and TRBJ2-2; maybe TRBD2 (6 bases). The CDR3 spans 13 residues. The ends were cut back, 7 bases at V and 3 bases at J, with 9 bases in the middle. The germline V gene has CDR1 WSHSY and CDR2 SAAADI. In nucleotides, the CDR3 is TGCGCCAGCACACGCGGGGACACCGGGGAGCTGTTTTTT. It codes for CASTRGDTGELFF.

This clone was observed a few times. The chain couples TRBV7-2 to TRBJ2-5; tentatively, D is TRBD1 (6 bases). Germline-derived CDR1 and CDR2 are SGHTA and FQGNSA. With 6 bases removed from V and 5 bases from J, the gap between germline ends came to 13 bases. This CDR3 has 13 residues. The CDR3, as DNA: TGTGCCAGCAGGTCCAGGGGAAGGGAGACCCAGTACTTC. Protein product: CASRSRGRETQYF.